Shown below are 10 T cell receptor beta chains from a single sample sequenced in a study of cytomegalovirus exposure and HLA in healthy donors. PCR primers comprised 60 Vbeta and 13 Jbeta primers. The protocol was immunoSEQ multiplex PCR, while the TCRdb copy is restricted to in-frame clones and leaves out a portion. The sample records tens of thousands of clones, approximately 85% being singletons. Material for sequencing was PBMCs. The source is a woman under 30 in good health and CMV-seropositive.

CDR3 sequence reads: CASSPQDSRSGNTIYF. CDR3 DNA sequence: TGTGCCAGCAGCCCCCAGGACAGCCGCTCTGGAAACACCATATATTTT. This rearrangement joins TRBV9 to TRBJ1-3; tentatively, D is TRBD1 (6 bases). The germline V and J ends were trimmed by 4 bases and 0 bases, with 14 bases remaining between them. There are 16 residues in the CDR3. Germline V CDR1 and CDR2: SGDLS, YYNGEE.

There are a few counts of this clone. The CDR3 nucleotides read TGTGCCAGTTCTATGGACAGGGGGAACGAGCAGTACTTC. Translated: CASSMDRGNEQYF. The chain employs TRBV19 and TRBJ2-7; 10 nucleotides agree with TRBD1. Germline values: CDR1 LNHDA, CDR2 SQIVND (reference sequence). J was trimmed by 5 bases and V by 8 bases; bases with no gene match: 6. CDR3 length: 13 residues. The full variable domain, with the rest looked up from reference TRBV19 and TRBJ2-7, is DGGITQSPKYLFRKEGQNVTLSCEQNLNHDAMYWYRQDPGQGLRLIYYSQIVNDFQKGDIAEGYSVSREKKESFPLTVTSAQKNPTAFYLCASSMDRGNEQYFGPGTRLTVT.

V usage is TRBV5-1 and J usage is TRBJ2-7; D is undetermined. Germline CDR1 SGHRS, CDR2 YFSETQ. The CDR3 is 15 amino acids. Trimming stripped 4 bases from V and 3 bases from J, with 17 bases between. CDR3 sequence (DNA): TGCGCCAGCAGCCCCCCGAGCCCTTACAGCTACGAGCAGTACTTC. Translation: CASSPPSPYSYEQYF.

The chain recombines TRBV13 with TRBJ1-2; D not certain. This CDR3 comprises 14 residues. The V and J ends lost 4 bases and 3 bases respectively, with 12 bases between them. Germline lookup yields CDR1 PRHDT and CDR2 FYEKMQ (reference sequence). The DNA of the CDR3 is TGTGCCAGCAGCTCTGCTGAGGGCGACTATGGCTACACCTTC. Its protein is CASSSAEGDYGYTF. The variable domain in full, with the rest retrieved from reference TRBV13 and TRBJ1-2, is AAGVIQSPRHLIKEKRETATLKCYPIPRHDTVYWYQQGPGQDPQFLISFYEKMQSDKGSIPDRFSAQQFSDYHSELNMSSLELGDSALYFCASSSAEGDYGYTFGSGTRLTVV.

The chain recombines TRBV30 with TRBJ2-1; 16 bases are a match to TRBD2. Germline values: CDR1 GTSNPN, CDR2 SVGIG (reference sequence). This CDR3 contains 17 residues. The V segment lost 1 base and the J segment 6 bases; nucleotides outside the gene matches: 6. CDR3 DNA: TGTGCCTGGAGTGGGGGACTAGCGGGAGGGCCGGGCAATGAGCAGTTCTTC. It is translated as CAWSGGLAGGPGNEQFF.

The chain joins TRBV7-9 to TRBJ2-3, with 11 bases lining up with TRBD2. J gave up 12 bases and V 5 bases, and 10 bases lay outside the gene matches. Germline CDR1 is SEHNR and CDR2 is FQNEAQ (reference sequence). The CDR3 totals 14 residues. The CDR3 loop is CASSPVLAGAAQYF. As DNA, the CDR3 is TGTGCCAGCAGCCCCGTACTAGCGGGAGCCGCACAGTATTTT. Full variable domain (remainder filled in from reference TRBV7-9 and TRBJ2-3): DTGVSQNPRHKITKRGQNVTFRCDPISEHNRLYWYRQTLGQGPEFLTYFQNEAQLEKSRLLSDRFSAERPKGSFSTLEIQRTEQGDSAMYLCASSPVLAGAAQYFGPGTRLTVL.

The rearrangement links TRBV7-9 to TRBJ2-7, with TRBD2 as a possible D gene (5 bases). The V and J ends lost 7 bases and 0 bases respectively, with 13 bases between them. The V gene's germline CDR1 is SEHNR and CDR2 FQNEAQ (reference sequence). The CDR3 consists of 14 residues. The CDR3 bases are TGTGCCAGCACCCGCGAGGGCAGCTCCTACGAGCAGTACTTC. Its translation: CASTREGSSYEQYF.

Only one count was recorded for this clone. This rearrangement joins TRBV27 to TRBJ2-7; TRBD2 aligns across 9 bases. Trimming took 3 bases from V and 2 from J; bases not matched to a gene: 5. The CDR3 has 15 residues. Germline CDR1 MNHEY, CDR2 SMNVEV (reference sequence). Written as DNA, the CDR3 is TGTGCCAGCAGTTTCAAGCGGGAGGCCCCCTACGAGCAGTACTTC. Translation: CASSFKREAPYEQYF.

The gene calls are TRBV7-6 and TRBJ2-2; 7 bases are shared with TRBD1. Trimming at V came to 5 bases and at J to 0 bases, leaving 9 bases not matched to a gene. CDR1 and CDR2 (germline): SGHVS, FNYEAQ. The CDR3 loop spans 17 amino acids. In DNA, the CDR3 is TGTGCCAGCAGCATTAACAGGGGTCCACCGAACACCGGGGAGCTGTTTTTT. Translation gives CASSINRGPPNTGELFF.

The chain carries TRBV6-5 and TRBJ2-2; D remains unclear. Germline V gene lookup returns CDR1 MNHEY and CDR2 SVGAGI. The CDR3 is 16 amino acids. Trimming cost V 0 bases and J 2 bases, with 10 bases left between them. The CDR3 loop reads CASSYSHKPNTGELFF. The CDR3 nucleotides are TGTGCCAGCAGTTACTCGCATAAGCCTAACACCGGGGAGCTGTTTTTT.